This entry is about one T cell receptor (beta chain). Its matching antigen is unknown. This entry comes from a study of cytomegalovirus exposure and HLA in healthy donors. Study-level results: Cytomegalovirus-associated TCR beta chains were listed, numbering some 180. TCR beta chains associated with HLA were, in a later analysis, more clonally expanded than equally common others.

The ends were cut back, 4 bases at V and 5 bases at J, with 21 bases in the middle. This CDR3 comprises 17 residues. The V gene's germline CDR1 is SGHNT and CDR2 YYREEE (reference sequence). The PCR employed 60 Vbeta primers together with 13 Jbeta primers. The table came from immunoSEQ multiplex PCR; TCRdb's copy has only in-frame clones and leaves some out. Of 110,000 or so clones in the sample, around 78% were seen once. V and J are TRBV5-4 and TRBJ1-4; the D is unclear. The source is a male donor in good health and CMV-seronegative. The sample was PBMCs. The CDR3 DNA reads TGTGCCAGCAGCCCGCCCCCTACGGGAGGAAGGAATGAAAAACTGTTTTTT. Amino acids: CASSPPPTGGRNEKLFF.